This passage covers 23 T cell receptor beta chains from one sample sequenced in a study of technical replicates of blood from several donors. Some clones are missing from TCRdb's copy, which holds only in-frame ones; the method was immunoSEQ multiplex PCR. This sample has some 99,000 clones, with approximately 95% found just once. The sequenced sample consisted of T cells isolated from PBMCs. The source of these receptors is a human donor in good health.

The J gene is TRBJ1-1, the V gene TRBV30; TRBD1 might be the D (6 bases). The germline V gene encodes CDR1 GTSNPN and CDR2 SVGIG (reference sequence). This CDR3 region has 11 residues. The V end was cut by 1 base, the J end by 7 bases, with 7 bases between. CDR3 sequence: CAWSETGEAFF. Here the CDR3 DNA reads TGTGCCTGGAGTGAGACAGGTGAAGCTTTCTTT.

The V and J genes are TRBV6-1 and TRBJ2-1; D remains unclear. The CDR3 runs to 12 residues. Germline loops: CDR1 MNHNS, CDR2 SASEGT. V lost 11 bases and J lost 7, with 15 bases in between. The CDR3: CASLEWRNEQFF. Written as DNA, the CDR3 is TGTGCCTCTCTGGAGTGGAGAAATGAGCAGTTCTTC.

The V and J genes are TRBV5-4 and TRBJ2-5; the D gene is possibly TRBD1 (6 bases). The CDR3 covers 14 residues. Germline CDR1 is SGHNT and CDR2 is YYREEE (reference sequence). V lost 6 bases, J lost 1 base, and 13 bases lay in between. CDR3 amino acids: CASTLGGSQETQYF. The CDR3 nucleotides read TGTGCCAGCACCCTTGGGGGCAGCCAAGAGACCCAGTACTTC.

The chain employs TRBV9 and TRBJ1-1; D may be TRBD1 (6 bases). The CDR3 covers 15 residues. Germline CDR1 reads SGDLS; CDR2 reads YYNGEE. V lost 5 bases and J lost 3, with 17 bases in between. This CDR3 is CASSKQGHLDTEAFF. In DNA form, the CDR3 reads TGTGCCAGCAGTAAACAGGGTCATCTGGACACTGAAGCTTTCTTT.

This chain joins TRBV2 and TRBJ2-5, with a possible D match to TRBD2 (7 bases). Trimming took 4 bases from V and 4 from J, leaving 10 bases between them. The CDR3 covers 13 residues. Germline loops: CDR1 SNHLY, CDR2 FYNNEI. CDR3 coding DNA: TGTGCCAGCAGTGGTAGGGGGGGAGAGACCCAGTACTTC. Protein: CASSGRGGETQYF.

This chain links TRBV5-5 with TRBJ2-7; D is perhaps TRBD2 (6 bases). Trimming removed 1 base from V and 4 bases from J, with 18 bases in between. The germline CDR1 and CDR2 sequences are SGHKS and YYEKEE (reference sequence). The CDR3 is 16 amino acids. This CDR3 is CASSLLAGTGIYEQYF. In DNA form, the CDR3 reads TGTGCCAGCAGCTTGTTAGCCGGGACTGGCATATACGAGCAGTACTTC.

The count of this clone is one. The chain links TRBV11-2 to TRBJ1-1; tentative D call: TRBD1 (5 bases). The germline CDR1 and CDR2 sequences are SGHAT and FQNNGV. The CDR3 spans 13 residues. Trimming left V 4 bases short and J 3 bases short, with 9 bases between. The CDR3: CASSSPTDTEAFF. The CDR3 region has the DNA TGTGCCAGCAGCTCGCCGACAGACACTGAAGCTTTCTTT. Supplemented by reference TRBV11-2 and TRBJ1-1, the full variable domain reads EAGVAQSPRYKIIEKRQSVAFWCNPISGHATLYWYQQILGQGPKLLIQFQNNGVVDDSQLPKDRFSAERLKGVDSTLKIQPAKLEDSAVYLCASSSPTDTEAFFGQGTRLTVV.

V is TRBV19 and J is TRBJ1-2; TRBD1 matches at 10 bases. This CDR3 is built from 13 residues. Looked up from germline, CDR1 is LNHDA and CDR2 is SQIVND (reference sequence). V shed 1 base and J 7 bases; nucleotides not matched to a gene: 0. Here the CDR3 DNA reads TGTGCCAGTAGTATAGGACAGGGGGCTGGCTACACCTTC. This gives the protein CASSIGQGAGYTF.

The rearrangement uses TRBV7-9 and TRBJ2-3, with D perhaps TRBD2 (5 bases). The V end lost 0 bases, the J end lost 7 bases, and 14 bases lay between the germline ends. Per the germline V gene, CDR1 is SEHNR and CDR2 is FQNEAQ (reference sequence). This CDR3 is 15 amino acids long. In nucleotides, the CDR3 is TGTGCCAGCAGCTTAGCACTAGGTGAATTTCATACGCAGTATTTT. This gives the protein CASSLALGEFHTQYF. Filled out from reference TRBV7-9 and TRBJ2-3, the complete variable domain reads DTGVSQNPRHKITKRGQNVTFRCDPISEHNRLYWYRQTLGQGPEFLTYFQNEAQLEKSRLLSDRFSAERPKGSFSTLEIQRTEQGDSAMYLCASSLALGEFHTQYFGPGTRLTVL.

The chain uses TRBV14 and TRBJ2-2, with 9 bases lining up with TRBD1. The germline gives CDR1 SGHDN, CDR2 FVKESK. The CDR3 is made up of 18 amino acids. The ends lost 6 bases at V and 0 bases at J; junction bases unmatched: 11. The CDR3 DNA sequence: TGTGCCAGCAGTCCTGTCCCGGGACAGGGATCGAACACCGGGGAGCTGTTTTTT. It codes for CASSPVPGQGSNTGELFF. Supplemented by reference TRBV14 and TRBJ2-2, the full variable domain reads EAGVTQFPSHSVIEKGQTVTLRCDPISGHDNLYWYRRVMGKEIKFLLHFVKESKQDESGMPNNRFLAERTGGTYSTLKVQPAELEDSGVYFCASSPVPGQGSNTGELFFGEGSRLTVL.

The chain is built from TRBV7-9 and TRBJ1-2; TRBD1 matches 9 bases. CDR1 is SEHNR and CDR2 is FQNEAQ in the germline V gene (reference sequence). This CDR3 is 14 amino acids long. With V trimmed by 3 bases and J by 5 bases, 4 bases remained unmatched. CDR3 region: CASSFAGTGYGYTF. CDR3 nucleotide sequence: TGTGCCAGCAGCTTCGCCGGGACAGGGTATGGCTACACCTTC.

The chain recombines TRBV2 with TRBJ2-3; 9 bases are shared with TRBD1. This CDR3 is built from 14 residues. The V segment lost 8 bases and the J segment 1 base; nucleotides outside the gene matches: 4. Germline V gene sequence: CDR1 SNHLY, CDR2 FYNNEI. The CDR3 protein is CASLGDRGTDTQYF. The CDR3 region has the DNA TGTGCCAGCTTGGGGGACAGGGGCACAGATACGCAGTATTTT.

This sequence joins TRBV11-3 and TRBJ2-7, with a weak D call TRBD2 (6 bases). The CDR3 covers 16 residues. The V end lost 1 base, the J end lost 0 bases, and 13 bases lay between the germline ends. CDR1 SGHNT and CDR2 YENEEA come from the germline V gene. Here the CDR3 reads CASSLGQGLSSYEQYF. For the CDR3, the DNA is TGTGCCAGCAGCTTAGGCCAGGGACTGAGCTCCTACGAGCAGTACTTC.

A single count supports this clone. The rearrangement joins TRBV15 to TRBJ1-1, with unresolved D. The V gene's germline CDR1 is LNHNV and CDR2 YYDKDF (reference sequence). Trimming took 0 bases from V and 0 from J, leaving 14 bases between them. There are 17 residues in the CDR3. CDR3 amino acids: CATSRDIGPIMNTEAFF. CDR3 DNA sequence: TGTGCCACCAGCAGAGATATTGGGCCGATCATGAACACTGAAGCTTTCTTT.

V and J are TRBV4-1 and TRBJ2-5, with TRBD2 matching over 11 bases. The assigned J gene may be wrong: the sequence end matches TRBJ2-7 better. The CDR3 sequence is 17 residues long. The V gene's germline CDR1 is MGHRA and CDR2 YSYEKL. CDR3 sequence: CASSQEEGTSGGYEQYF. Written as DNA, the CDR3 is TGCGCCAGCAGCCAAGAAGAGGGGACTAGCGGTGGCTACGAGCAGTACTTC.

DNA for the CDR3: TGTGCCAGTAGGGACAGGGTACACCCTGGGGCCAACGTCCTGACTTTC. Translated, it gives CASRDRVHPGANVLTF. The chain recombines TRBV19 with TRBJ2-6, with TRBD1 matching over 8 bases. CDR1 is LNHDA, CDR2 SQIVND, per germline (reference sequence). The CDR3 extends over 16 amino acids. V gave up 6 bases and J gave up 2 bases; unmatched junction bases: 6.

This clone appeared a single time. V is TRBV12-5 and J is TRBJ2-1, with 10 bases aligning to TRBD1. This CDR3 spans 15 amino acids. CDR1 and CDR2 (germline): LGHNT, FRNRAP. Germline trimming cut 6 bases from V and 7 bases from J; bases unmatched to any gene: 9. The chain's CDR3 is CASGLDRGRRNEQFF. DNA for the CDR3: TGTGCTAGTGGCCTCGACAGGGGGCGCCGAAATGAGCAGTTCTTC.

This chain links TRBV4-1 with TRBJ2-2; the match to TRBD2 covers 9 bases. With V trimmed by 3 bases and J by 6 bases, 8 bases remained unmatched. CDR1 is MGHRA and CDR2 is YSYEKL in the germline V gene. The length of the CDR3 is 16 residues. The CDR3 sequence is CASSHPGLARSGELFF. CDR3 in DNA: TGCGCCAGCAGCCATCCGGGACTAGCTCGGTCCGGGGAGCTGTTTTTT.

The chain combines TRBV6-6 with TRBJ1-5; TRBD1 matches at 10 bases. Germline CDR1 and CDR2: MNHNY and SVGAGI (reference sequence). V shed 0 bases, J shed 5 bases, and the junction held 4 bases outside the gene matches. The CDR3 is 16 amino acids. The CDR3 DNA follows: TGTGCCAGCAGTTACTCCGTGACAGGGGGCTATCAGCCCCAGCATTTT. Amino acid sequence: CASSYSVTGGYQPQHF.

J is TRBJ1-3 and V is TRBV6-5; a possible D gene is TRBD1 (6 bases). Germline CDR1 reads MNHEY; CDR2 reads SVGAGI. V was pared by 5 bases and J by 2 bases, with 10 bases between. The CDR3 sequence is 14 residues long. The CDR3 nucleotides read TGTGCCAGCAGTCAACAGGGTACTGGAAACACCATATATTTT. This codes for CASSQQGTGNTIYF.

J is TRBJ2-7 and V is TRBV29-1; 7 positions match TRBD2. This CDR3 contains 12 residues. V dropped 6 bases and J dropped 5; count of bases not matched to a gene: 7. Per germline, CDR1 SQVTM and CDR2 ANQGSEA. CDR3: CSVGGMDDEQYF. The CDR3 coding sequence is TGCAGCGTGGGGGGGATGGACGACGAGCAGTACTTC.

This chain links TRBV11-2 with TRBJ2-3; 9 positions match TRBD2. The CDR3 has 15 residues. From germline, CDR1 is SGHAT and CDR2 FQNNGV. Trimming removed 1 base from V and 6 bases from J; junction bases left unmatched: 5. CDR3 loop: CASSLVGTSLDTQYF. In DNA, the CDR3 is TGTGCCAGCAGCTTAGTAGGGACTAGCCTCGATACGCAGTATTTT. Full variable domain (outside the CDR3, taken from reference TRBV11-2 and TRBJ2-3): EAGVAQSPRYKIIEKRQSVAFWCNPISGHATLYWYQQILGQGPKLLIQFQNNGVVDDSQLPKDRFSAERLKGVDSTLKIQPAKLEDSAVYLCASSLVGTSLDTQYFGPGTRLTVL.

The gene calls are TRBV18 and TRBJ2-3; D gene unclear. Germline CDR1 is KGHSH and CDR2 is LQKENI. V lost 2 bases to trimming and J lost 3 bases, with 15 bases between them. The CDR3 covers 16 residues. CDR3 nucleotides: TGTGCCAGCTCACCAAGTTGGGCAGCCGGTACAGATACGCAGTATTTT. This codes for CASSPSWAAGTDTQYF.